These 10 T cell receptor beta chains originate from one sample sequenced in a study of blood T cell repertoires in COVID-19. Repertoires were generated with immunoSEQ multiplex PCR, while TCRdb's copy carries only in-frame clones and drops some. This sample has about 100,000 clones, with roughly nine tenths found just once. Sequenced input: peripheral blood. These TCRs come from a human donor in a cohort sampled during active COVID-19.

The V gene is TRBV28, the J gene TRBJ1-2, with 7 bases lining up with TRBD1. There are 12 residues in the CDR3. After removal of 7 bases from V and 8 bases from J, the junction contained 7 bases not matched to a gene. The V gene's germline CDR1 is MDHEN and CDR2 SYDVKM. CDR3: CASNPGGEGYTF. Here the CDR3 DNA reads TGTGCCAGCAATCCAGGGGGTGAAGGCTACACCTTC.

This chain uses TRBV28 with TRBJ1-2, with 9 bases aligning to TRBD1. Germline V gives CDR1 MDHEN, CDR2 SYDVKM. The V and J ends lost 1 base and 5 bases, in that order; junction bases with no gene match: 8. The CDR3 sequence is 16 residues long. The CDR3 nucleotides are TGTGCCAGCAGTTTATACGCGGGACAGGGAGCTTATGGCTACACCTTC. Protein: CASSLYAGQGAYGYTF.

This chain connects TRBV28 to TRBJ1-5; 10 bases are shared with TRBD1. Germline assignment: CDR1 MDHEN and CDR2 SYDVKM. CDR3 length: 15 amino acids. J gave up 3 bases and V 7 bases, and 6 bases lay outside the gene matches. Here the CDR3 DNA reads TGTGCCAGCACCCTGGGACAGGGGAACAATCAGCCCCAGCATTTT. It specifies CASTLGQGNNQPQHF.

The chain joins TRBV5-1 to TRBJ2-2, with D hard to call. Trimming shortened V by 4 bases and J by 7 bases, and 8 bases separated the two germline ends. Per the germline V gene, CDR1 is SGHRS and CDR2 is YFSETQ. The CDR3 sequence is 12 residues long. CDR3 DNA: TGCGCCAGCAGCATTGTCGTCGGGGAGCTGTTTTTT. Encoded protein: CASSIVVGELFF.

The chain joins TRBV6-5 to TRBJ1-4; D uncertain. V lost 0 bases, J lost 3 bases, and 8 bases lay in between. This CDR3 contains 15 residues. Germline assignment: CDR1 MNHEY and CDR2 SVGAGI. CDR3 in amino acids: CASSYSRPPNEKLFF. CDR3 in DNA: TGTGCCAGCAGTTACTCGAGGCCGCCTAATGAAAAACTGTTTTTT.

This sequence joins TRBV28 and TRBJ2-1; the match to TRBD2 covers 12 bases. CDR1 and CDR2 (germline): MDHEN, SYDVKM. This CDR3 is 15 amino acids long. Losses at the gene ends were 5 bases for V and 7 bases for J; bases not matched to a gene: 6. CDR3 DNA: TGTGCCAGCAGTCGGACTAGCGGGGTCAGGAATGAGCAGTTCTTC. It is translated as CASSRTSGVRNEQFF.

V usage is TRBV5-5 and J usage is TRBJ2-4; 8 bases agree with TRBD2. Trimming at V came to 2 bases and at J to 3 bases, leaving 4 bases not matched to a gene. CDR3 length: 15 amino acids. Germline CDR1 is SGHKS and CDR2 is YYEKEE (reference sequence). The CDR3 DNA reads as TGTGCCAGCAGCTTTCCCGGGAGGGACAAAAACATTCAGTACTTC. Translation gives CASSFPGRDKNIQYF.

The chain couples TRBV29-1 to TRBJ2-5; tentative D call: TRBD1 (5 bases). V shed 6 bases and J shed 5 bases, with 19 bases lying between them. The CDR3 spans 14 residues. Germline assignment: CDR1 SQVTM and CDR2 ANQGSEA. The CDR3 DNA follows: TGCAGCGTCGCGCGTGGGGCTAGAAGGGAGACCCAGTACTTC. As protein: CSVARGARRETQYF.

This sequence joins TRBV7-8 and TRBJ1-4, with D tentatively TRBD1 (5 bases). Deletions cut 5 bases from V and 0 bases from J, with 10 bases between. Germline assignment: CDR1 SGHVS and CDR2 FQNEAQ. CDR3 length equals 15 residues. The CDR3: CASSPRGATNEKLFF. For the CDR3, the DNA is TGTGCCAGCAGCCCGCGGGGGGCAACTAATGAAAAACTGTTTTTT.

This clone was seen once. V usage is TRBV5-4 and J usage is TRBJ2-7; TRBD2 matches 9 bases. The ends lost 1 base at V and 4 bases at J; junction bases unmatched: 6. Germline assignment: CDR1 SGHNT and CDR2 YYREEE (reference sequence). CDR3 length: 15 amino acids. The CDR3 loop is CASSLWRGGQYEQYF. CDR3 sequence (DNA): TGTGCCAGCAGCTTGTGGCGGGGGGGACAGTACGAGCAGTACTTC.